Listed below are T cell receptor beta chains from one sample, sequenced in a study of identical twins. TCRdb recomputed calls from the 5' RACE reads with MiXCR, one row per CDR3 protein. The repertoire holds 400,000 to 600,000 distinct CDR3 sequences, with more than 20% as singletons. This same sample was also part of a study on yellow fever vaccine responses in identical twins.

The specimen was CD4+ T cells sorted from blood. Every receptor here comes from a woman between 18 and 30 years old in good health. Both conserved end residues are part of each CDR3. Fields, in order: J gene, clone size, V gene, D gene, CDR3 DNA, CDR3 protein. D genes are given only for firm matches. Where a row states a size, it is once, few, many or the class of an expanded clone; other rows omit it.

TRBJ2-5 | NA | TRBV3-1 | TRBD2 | TGTGCCAGCAGTCCCCTAGCTATAGCGGGAATCCAAGAGACCCAGTACTTC | CASSPLAIAGIQETQYF
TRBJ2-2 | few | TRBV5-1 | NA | TGCGCCAGCAGCCCAGACGCGGGCGCGGAGCTGTTTTTT | CASSPDAGAELFF
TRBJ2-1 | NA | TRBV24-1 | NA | TGTGCCACCAGTGCCGGGCTAGGCTACAATGAGCAGTTCTTC | CATSAGLGYNEQFF
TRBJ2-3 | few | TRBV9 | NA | TGTGCCAGCAGCAGCGGACTAACCTCTAGCACAGATACGCAGTATTTT | CASSSGLTSSTDTQYF
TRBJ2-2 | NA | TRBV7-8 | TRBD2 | TGTGCCAGCAGCTTAAATAACCGGGAGGTTACCGGGGAGCTGTTTTTT | CASSLNNREVTGELFF
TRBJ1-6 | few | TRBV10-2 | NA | TGCGCCAGCAGTGAGTCAACGGGGGGCTCACCCCTCCACTTT | CASSESTGGSPLHF
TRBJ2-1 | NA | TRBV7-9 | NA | TGTGCCAGCAGCTCCGGAGTGGGACACCCCTACAATGAGCAGTTCTTC | CASSSGVGHPYNEQFF
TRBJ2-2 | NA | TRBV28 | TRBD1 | TGTGCCAGCAGTGGTACCGGGACAGGGGAAGGCGGGGAGCTGTTTTTT | CASSGTGTGEGGELFF
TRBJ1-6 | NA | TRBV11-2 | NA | TGTGCCAGCAGCTTAGAGGCGCAGGGGACTTCACCCCTCCACTTT | CASSLEAQGTSPLHF
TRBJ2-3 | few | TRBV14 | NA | TGTGCCAGCAGCCAGGGCTTCACAGATACGCAGTATTTT | CASSQGFTDTQYF
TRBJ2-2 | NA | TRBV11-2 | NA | TGTGCCAGCACCCTCCAACAGGGACGGGGGACCGGGGAGCTGTTTTTT | CASTLQQGRGTGELFF
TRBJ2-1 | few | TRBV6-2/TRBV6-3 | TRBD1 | TGTGCCAGCAGTTACCTCCGAGGGACAGGGAACTACAATGAGCAGTTCTTC | CASSYLRGTGNYNEQFF